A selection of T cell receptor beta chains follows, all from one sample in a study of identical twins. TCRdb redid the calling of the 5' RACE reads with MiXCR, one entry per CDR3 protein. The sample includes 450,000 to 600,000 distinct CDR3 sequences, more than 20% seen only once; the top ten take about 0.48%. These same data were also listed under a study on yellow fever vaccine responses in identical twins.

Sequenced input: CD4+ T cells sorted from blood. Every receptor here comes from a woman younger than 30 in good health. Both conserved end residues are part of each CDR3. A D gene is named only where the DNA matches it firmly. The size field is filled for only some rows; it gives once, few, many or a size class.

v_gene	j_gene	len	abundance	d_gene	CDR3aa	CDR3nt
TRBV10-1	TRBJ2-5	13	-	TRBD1	CASRGQGMETQYF	TGCGCCAGCAGGGGACAGGGTATGGAGACCCAGTACTTC
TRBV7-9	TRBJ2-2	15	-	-	CASSHGEGNTGELFF	TGTGCCAGCAGCCACGGGGAAGGGAACACCGGGGAGCTGTTTTTT
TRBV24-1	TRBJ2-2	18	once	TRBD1	CATSDPVLGQGWTGELFF	TGTGCCACCAGTGACCCTGTTCTGGGACAGGGTTGGACCGGGGAGCTGTTTTTT
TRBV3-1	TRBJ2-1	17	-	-	CACSQRFRAPPRNEQFF	TGTGCCTGCAGCCAAAGGTTCCGGGCACCACCGAGGAATGAGCAGTTCTTC
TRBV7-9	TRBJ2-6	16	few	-	CASGHQGSSGANVLTF	TGTGCCAGCGGCCACCAGGGCAGCTCTGGGGCCAACGTCCTGACTTTC
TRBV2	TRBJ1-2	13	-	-	CASSGGSIYGYTF	TGTGCCAGCAGTGGCGGCAGCATCTATGGCTACACCTTC
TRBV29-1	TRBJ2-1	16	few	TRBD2	CSVAGTSGRGNNEQFF	TGCAGCGTTGCCGGGACTAGCGGGAGGGGGAACAATGAGCAGTTCTTC
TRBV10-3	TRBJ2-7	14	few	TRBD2	CATREGQILHEQYF	TGTGCCACCAGGGAGGGCCAAATCCTCCACGAGCAGTACTTC
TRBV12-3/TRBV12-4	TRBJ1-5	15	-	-	CASSLFGVGDQPQHF	TGTGCCAGCAGTTTATTTGGGGTCGGGGATCAGCCCCAGCATTTT
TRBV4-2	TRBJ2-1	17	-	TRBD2	CASSQEPGTSGYNEQFF	TGTGCCAGCAGCCAAGAACCCGGGACTAGCGGTTACAATGAGCAGTTCTTC
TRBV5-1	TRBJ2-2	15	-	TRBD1	CASSPTGRDTGELFF	TGCGCCAGCAGCCCGACAGGGCGCGACACCGGGGAGCTGTTTTTT
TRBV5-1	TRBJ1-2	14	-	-	CASNGGGTRRGYTF	TGCGCCAGCAACGGCGGGGGGACTCGGCGTGGCTACACCTTC
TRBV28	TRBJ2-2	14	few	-	CASSSTGFSGELFF	TGTGCCAGCAGTTCCACAGGGTTCTCCGGGGAGCTGTTTTTT
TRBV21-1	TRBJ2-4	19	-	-	CASSKRLAGQGKAKNIQYF	TGTGCCAGCAGCAAAAGGTTGGCGGGACAGGGGAAGGCCAAAAACATTCAGTACTTC
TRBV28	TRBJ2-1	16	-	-	CASSSYRGPGGNEQFF	TGTGCCAGCAGTTCATACCGGGGACCTGGTGGAAATGAGCAGTTCTTC
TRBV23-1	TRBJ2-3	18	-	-	CASSQSPRTRPNTDTQYF	TGCGCCAGCAGTCAATCTCCTCGGACAAGACCAAACACAGATACGCAGTATTTT
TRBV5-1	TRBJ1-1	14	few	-	CASSLVWLNTEAFF	TGCGCCAGCAGCTTGGTTTGGTTGAACACTGAAGCTTTCTTT
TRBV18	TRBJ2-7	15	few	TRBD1	CASSPGTGVSNEQYF	TGTGCCAGCTCCCCCGGGACAGGGGTTTCGAACGAGCAGTACTTC